Presented here are 23 T cell receptor beta chains from one specimen sequenced in a study of graft-versus-host responses after intestinal transplantation. Clones were sequenced by immunoSEQ multiplex PCR, and TCRdb holds only the in-frame ones, with some missing. Of around 110,000 clones listed, 90% were seen once; the top ten hold roughly 0.17%. Their specific antigens are unknown. The sequencing used unstimulated CD4+ T cells sorted from spleen or lymph node cells, collected before intestinal transplant. The receptors were gathered from a human donor who received an intestinal transplant.

This clone showed up just once. The chain joins TRBV2 to TRBJ2-5; TRBD2 matches at 10 bases. The CDR3 runs to 13 residues. CDR1 is SNHLY and CDR2 is FYNNEI in the germline V gene. V lost 7 bases to trimming and J lost 7 bases; unmatched junction nucleotides: 6. For the CDR3, the DNA is TGTGCCAGCACACAGCGGGGGGGAGGGACCCAGTACTTC. Translating gives CASTQRGGGTQYF.

The chain couples TRBV5-5 to TRBJ2-7, with a possible D match to TRBD2 (6 bases). Trimming removed 6 bases at V and 6 bases at J, with 19 bases between. There are 14 residues in the CDR3. Per the germline V gene, CDR1 is SGHKS and CDR2 is YYEKEE (reference sequence). The CDR3 region has the DNA TGTGCCAGCAAGGGATTACGGCGGGATAGCGAGCAGTACTTC. Translation gives CASKGLRRDSEQYF.

The chain is built from TRBV10-3 and TRBJ2-5, with D possibly being TRBD2 (6 bases). The last part of the DNA fits TRBJ2-7 better; the J call may be wrong. Germline V lookup: CDR1 ENHRY, CDR2 SYGVKD. The CDR3 is 17 residues long. The CDR3 region has the DNA TGTGCCATCAGTGAGTCGGGACTTGAAAGGAGCTCCTACGAGCAGTACTTC. Protein sequence: CAISESGLERSSYEQYF.

The chain combines TRBV7-2 with TRBJ1-2; 8 bases fit TRBD1. The CDR3 runs to 13 residues. The V and J ends lost 7 bases and 8 bases, in that order; junction bases with no gene match: 9. Germline lookup yields CDR1 SGHTA and CDR2 FQGNSA. In DNA form, the CDR3 reads TGTGCCAGCACACCGGACAGGGCAGGGGGCTACACCTTC. Its protein product is CASTPDRAGGYTF.

The rearrangement uses TRBV27 and TRBJ1-5, with 7 bases lining up with TRBD1. Germline CDR1 is MNHEY and CDR2 is SMNVEV (reference sequence). Trimming took 5 bases from V and 6 from J; bases not matched to a gene: 7. This CDR3 has 14 residues. CDR3 bases: TGTGCCAGCAGTCAAAGACAGGGCGGTCAGCCCCAGCATTTT. It specifies CASSQRQGGQPQHF.

J is TRBJ2-4 and V is TRBV28; no clear D. CDR3 length equals 14 residues. Germline V CDR1 and CDR2: MDHEN, SYDVKM. V was trimmed by 7 bases and J by 6 bases, leaving 16 bases between them. The CDR3 region is CASTSGPTRNIQYF. DNA of the CDR3: TGTGCCAGCACCTCAGGCCCTACCCGAAACATTCAGTACTTC.

The rearrangement links TRBV30 to TRBJ2-7, with D tentatively TRBD1 (6 bases). CDR3 size: 13 residues. V lost 6 bases to trimming and J lost 2 bases, with 14 bases between them. Germline V lookup: CDR1 GTSNPN, CDR2 SVGIG (reference sequence). CDR3 loop: CACKNRVTYEQYF. Here the CDR3 DNA reads TGTGCCTGTAAAAACAGGGTTACCTACGAGCAGTACTTC.

V and J are TRBV5-8 and TRBJ1-4, with 9 bases aligning to TRBD1. V shed 0 bases and J 10 bases; nucleotides not matched to a gene: 10. The length of the CDR3 is 16 residues. Germline-derived CDR1 and CDR2 are SGHTS and YDEGEE. In DNA, the CDR3 is TGTGCCAGCAGCTTGGGTTCGGGACAGGGAAACGGAAAACTGTTTTTT. It yields the protein CASSLGSGQGNGKLFF.

This clone was counted a few times. V is TRBV15 and J is TRBJ1-2; D may be TRBD1 (6 bases). Trimming removed 4 bases at V and 7 bases at J, with 10 bases between. Germline V gene lookup returns CDR1 LNHNV and CDR2 YYDKDF (reference sequence). The CDR3 is 12 residues long. The CDR3 DNA follows: TGTGCCACCAGCACAACAGGGCTTGGCTACACCTTC. Residues: CATSTTGLGYTF.

This chain links TRBV7-9 with TRBJ2-3, with a tentative D call TRBD2 (5 bases). Trimming removed 5 bases from V and 2 bases from J, with 8 bases in between. Germline values: CDR1 SEHNR, CDR2 FQNEAQ (reference sequence). This CDR3 has 13 residues. The CDR3 DNA follows: TGTGCCAGCAGCCCGGACTCCACAGATACGCAGTATTTT. It translates to CASSPDSTDTQYF. Using reference TRBV7-9 and TRBJ2-3 for the parts outside the CDR3, the full variable domain is DTGVSQNPRHKITKRGQNVTFRCDPISEHNRLYWYRQTLGQGPEFLTYFQNEAQLEKSRLLSDRFSAERPKGSFSTLEIQRTEQGDSAMYLCASSPDSTDTQYFGPGTRLTVL.

The V gene is TRBV4-1, the J gene TRBJ2-1; D is ambiguous. Trimming stripped 2 bases from V and 0 bases from J, with 17 bases between. The CDR3 consists of 18 residues. Germline-derived CDR1 and CDR2 are MGHRA and YSYEKL. CDR3 DNA: TGCGCCAGCAGCCAAAACCCCGAGCTACGGTACTCCTACAATGAGCAGTTCTTC. It codes for CASSQNPELRYSYNEQFF.

V usage is TRBV19 and J usage is TRBJ1-5; 9 bases match TRBD1. The CDR3 is made up of 16 amino acids. Unmatched junction bases numbered 8, after V lost 3 bases and J lost 5 bases. CDR1 and CDR2 from the germline V gene are LNHDA and SQIVND (reference sequence). The CDR3 region has the DNA TGTGCCAGTAGTATCACGGGACAGGGACTCTATCAGCCCCAGCATTTT. As protein: CASSITGQGLYQPQHF. The full variable domain, its missing parts supplied by reference TRBV19 and TRBJ1-5, is DGGITQSPKYLFRKEGQNVTLSCEQNLNHDAMYWYRQDPGQGLRLIYYSQIVNDFQKGDIAEGYSVSREKKESFPLTVTSAQKNPTAFYLCASSITGQGLYQPQHFGDGTRLSIL.

This chain links TRBV28 with TRBJ2-4; no firm D call. This CDR3 contains 15 residues. CDR1 MDHEN and CDR2 SYDVKM come from the germline V gene. V was clipped by 6 bases and J by 7 bases, with 19 bases between them. CDR3 nucleotides: TGTGCCAGCAGCCCCTCCAGTGCCCACAAGAACATTCAGTACTTC. This gives the protein CASSPSSAHKNIQYF.

The chain recombines TRBV6-6 with TRBJ2-1, with TRBD2 matching over 12 bases. From germline, CDR1 is MNHNY and CDR2 SVGAGI (reference sequence). This CDR3 contains 16 residues. V lost 8 bases to trimming and J lost 5 bases; unmatched junction nucleotides: 10. CDR3 in amino acids: CASEASGRARNNEQFF. The CDR3 DNA reads as TGTGCCAGCGAGGCTAGCGGGAGGGCCAGGAACAATGAGCAGTTCTTC.

The chain recombines TRBV19 with TRBJ1-5, with 7 bases fitting TRBD1. CDR3 length: 15 amino acids. The V gene end was trimmed by 7 bases and the J gene end by 1 base; junction bases not matched to a gene: 7. The germline V gene encodes CDR1 LNHDA and CDR2 SQIVND (reference sequence). The CDR3 spells CASNDRVMSNQPQHF. The CDR3, as DNA: TGTGCCAGTAACGACAGGGTCATGAGCAATCAGCCCCAGCATTTT.

The chain couples TRBV23-1 to TRBJ2-7; TRBD2 agrees at 9 bases. TRBV23-1 counts as an open reading frame of uncertain function. The CDR3 contains 17 residues. V shed 8 bases, J shed 4 bases, and the junction held 18 bases outside the gene matches. The CDR3 DNA sequence: TGCGCCAGCGCCGGGCGGGGGGGCCAGTCAATTCCGTACGAGCAGTACTTC. As protein: CASAGRGGQSIPYEQYF.

The chain uses TRBV12-5 and TRBJ2-4, with 11 bases fitting TRBD1. Germline CDR1 and CDR2: LGHNT and FRNRAP. The CDR3 has 14 amino acids. V was clipped by 6 bases and J by 5 bases; unmatched bases: 3. Here the CDR3 DNA reads TGTGCTAGTGGGAGGGACAGGGGGGAAAACATTCAGTACTTC. Its translation is CASGRDRGENIQYF.

V gene TRBV11-2 combines with J gene TRBJ1-1, with D maybe TRBD1 (6 bases). CDR3 length: 14 residues. Trimming pared 2 bases from V and 5 bases from J, leaving 12 bases between. In germline, CDR1 is SGHAT, CDR2 FQNNGV. As DNA, the CDR3 is TGTGCCAGCAGCTTAAAGAGGGGGACAACTGAAGCTTTCTTT. Translation: CASSLKRGTTEAFF.

The genes are TRBV10-2 and TRBJ1-3, with D maybe TRBD1 (6 bases). The ends were cut back, 0 bases at V and 6 bases at J, with 15 bases in the middle. The CDR3 contains 16 residues. The germline CDR1 and CDR2 sequences are WSHSY and SAAADI. The CDR3 DNA follows: TGCGCCAGCAGTGAGTCTGACCCAGGGGTAGAAAACACCATATATTTT. This codes for CASSESDPGVENTIYF.

This clone has only a few counts. The chain is built from TRBV2 and TRBJ2-5; the match to TRBD2 covers 13 bases. V was clipped by 6 bases and J by 4 bases; unmatched bases: 8. Germline lookup yields CDR1 SNHLY and CDR2 FYNNEI. The CDR3 extends over 16 amino acids. The CDR3 nucleotides read TGTGCCAGCAGAAACCCTGGACTAGCGGGAGTAGAGACCCAGTACTTC. Amino acid sequence: CASRNPGLAGVETQYF.

The chain employs TRBV10-3 and TRBJ2-7, with a possible D match to TRBD1 (5 bases). The V gene lost 8 bases and the J gene lost 7 bases, with 15 bases spanning the gap. The germline CDR1 and CDR2 sequences are ENHRY and SYGVKD. The CDR3 length is 12 residues. The CDR3 DNA reads TGTGCCATCGGAGACAGAGCCTCTGAGCAGTACTTC. This codes for CAIGDRASEQYF.

CDR3: CASNNRGNYGYTF. In DNA, the CDR3 is TGTGCCAGTAACAACAGGGGGAACTATGGCTACACCTTC. The V call is TRBV19, the J call TRBJ1-2; TRBD1 agrees at 8 bases. The ends lost 7 bases at V and 2 bases at J; junction bases unmatched: 3. CDR3 size: 13 residues. In germline, CDR1 is LNHDA, CDR2 SQIVND (reference sequence).

J is TRBJ2-7 and V is TRBV7-2, with D tentatively TRBD2 (6 bases). The V and J ends lost 5 bases and 6 bases respectively, with 20 bases between them. CDR3 length: 15 residues. Germline V lookup: CDR1 SGHTA, CDR2 FQGNSA. As DNA, the CDR3 is TGTGCCAGCAGCCCCGGTAAGAGCGGGCGCTGCGAGCAGTACTTC. It is translated as CASSPGKSGRCEQYF.